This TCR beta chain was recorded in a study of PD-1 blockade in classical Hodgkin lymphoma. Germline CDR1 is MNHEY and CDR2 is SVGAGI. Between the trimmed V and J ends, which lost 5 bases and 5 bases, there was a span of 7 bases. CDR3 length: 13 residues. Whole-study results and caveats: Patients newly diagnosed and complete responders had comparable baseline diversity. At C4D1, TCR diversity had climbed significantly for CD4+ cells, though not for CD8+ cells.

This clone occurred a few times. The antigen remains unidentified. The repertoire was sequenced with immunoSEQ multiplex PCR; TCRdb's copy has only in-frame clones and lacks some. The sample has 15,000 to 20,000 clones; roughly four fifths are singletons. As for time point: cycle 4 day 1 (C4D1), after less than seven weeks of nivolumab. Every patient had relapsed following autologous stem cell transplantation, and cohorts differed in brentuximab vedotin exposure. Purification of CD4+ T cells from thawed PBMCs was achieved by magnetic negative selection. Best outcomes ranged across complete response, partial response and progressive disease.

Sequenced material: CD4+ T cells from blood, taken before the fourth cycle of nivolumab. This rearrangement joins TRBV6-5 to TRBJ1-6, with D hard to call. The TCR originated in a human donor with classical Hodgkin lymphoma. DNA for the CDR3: TGTGCCAGCAGTGTTGGAGATAATTCACCCCTCCACTTT. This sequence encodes CASSVGDNSPLHF.